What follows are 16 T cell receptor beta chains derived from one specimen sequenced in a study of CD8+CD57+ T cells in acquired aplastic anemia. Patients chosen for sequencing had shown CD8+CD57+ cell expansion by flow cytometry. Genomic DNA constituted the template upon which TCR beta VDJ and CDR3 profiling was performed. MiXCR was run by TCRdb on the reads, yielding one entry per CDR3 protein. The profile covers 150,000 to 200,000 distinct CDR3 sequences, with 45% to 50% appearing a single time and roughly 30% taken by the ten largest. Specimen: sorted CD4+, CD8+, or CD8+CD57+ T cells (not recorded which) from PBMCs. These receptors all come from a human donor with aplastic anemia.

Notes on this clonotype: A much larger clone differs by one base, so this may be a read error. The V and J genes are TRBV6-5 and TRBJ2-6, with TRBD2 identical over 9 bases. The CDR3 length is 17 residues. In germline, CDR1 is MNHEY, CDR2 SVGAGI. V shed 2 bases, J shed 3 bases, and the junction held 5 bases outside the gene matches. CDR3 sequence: CASSYSGRSCGANVLTF. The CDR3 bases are TGTGCCAGCAGTTACAGCGGGAGGTCCTGTGGGGCCAACGTCCTGACTTTC.

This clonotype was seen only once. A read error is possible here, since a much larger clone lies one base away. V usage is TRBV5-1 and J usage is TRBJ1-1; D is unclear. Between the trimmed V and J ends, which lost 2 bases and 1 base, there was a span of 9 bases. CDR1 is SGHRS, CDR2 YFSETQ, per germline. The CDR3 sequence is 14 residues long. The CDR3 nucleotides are TGCGCCAGCAGCTTTCGGATGGGGAACACTGAAGCTTTCTTT. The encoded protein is CASSFRMGNTEAFF.

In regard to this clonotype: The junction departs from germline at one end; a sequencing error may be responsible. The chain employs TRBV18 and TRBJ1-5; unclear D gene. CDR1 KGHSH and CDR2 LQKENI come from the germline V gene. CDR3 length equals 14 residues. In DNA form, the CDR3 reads TGTGCCAGCTCACCAGGCACCTTCAGTCAGCCCCGGCATTTT. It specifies CASSPGTFSQPRHF.

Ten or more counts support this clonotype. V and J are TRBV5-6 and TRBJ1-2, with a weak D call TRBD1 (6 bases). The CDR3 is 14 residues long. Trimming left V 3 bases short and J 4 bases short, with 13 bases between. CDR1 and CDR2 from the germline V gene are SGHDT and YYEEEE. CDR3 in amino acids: CASSSTGEAYGYTF. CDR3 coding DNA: TGTGCCAGCAGCTCGACAGGAGAAGCCTATGGCTACACCTTC.

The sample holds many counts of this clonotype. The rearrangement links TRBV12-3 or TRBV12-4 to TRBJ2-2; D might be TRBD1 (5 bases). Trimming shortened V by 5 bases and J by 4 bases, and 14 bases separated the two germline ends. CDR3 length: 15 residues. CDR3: CASSPPSTGTGELFF. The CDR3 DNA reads TGTGCCAGCAGTCCTCCTAGTACAGGCACCGGGGAGCTGTTTTTT.

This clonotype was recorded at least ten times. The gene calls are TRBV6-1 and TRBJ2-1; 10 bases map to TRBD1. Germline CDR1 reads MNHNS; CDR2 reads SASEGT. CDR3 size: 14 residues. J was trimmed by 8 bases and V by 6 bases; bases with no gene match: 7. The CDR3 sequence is CASRDWTGGHEQFF. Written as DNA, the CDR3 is TGTGCCAGCAGGGACTGGACAGGGGGACATGAGCAGTTCTTC.

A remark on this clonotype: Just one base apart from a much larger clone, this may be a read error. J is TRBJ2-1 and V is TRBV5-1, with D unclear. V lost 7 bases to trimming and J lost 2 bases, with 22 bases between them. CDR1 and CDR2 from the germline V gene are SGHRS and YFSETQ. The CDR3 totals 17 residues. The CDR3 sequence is CASAPFASGSAYNEQFF. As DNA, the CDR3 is TGCGCCAGCGCCCCTTTCGCTTCCGGGTCAGCCTACAATGAGCAGTTCTTC. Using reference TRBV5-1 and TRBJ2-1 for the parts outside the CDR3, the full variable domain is KAGVTQTPRYLIKTRGQQVTLSCSPISGHRSVSWYQQTPGQGLQFLFEYFSETQRNKGNFPGRFSGRQFSNSRSEMNVSTLELGDSALYLCASAPFASGSAYNEQFFGPGTRLTVL.

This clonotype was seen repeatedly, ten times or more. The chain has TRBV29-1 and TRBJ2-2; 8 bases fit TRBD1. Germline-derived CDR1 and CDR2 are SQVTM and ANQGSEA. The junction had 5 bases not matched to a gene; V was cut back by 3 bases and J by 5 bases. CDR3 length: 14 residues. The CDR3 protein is CSVEGTGSTGELFF. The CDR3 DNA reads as TGCAGCGTTGAGGGGACAGGATCGACCGGGGAGCTGTTTTTT.

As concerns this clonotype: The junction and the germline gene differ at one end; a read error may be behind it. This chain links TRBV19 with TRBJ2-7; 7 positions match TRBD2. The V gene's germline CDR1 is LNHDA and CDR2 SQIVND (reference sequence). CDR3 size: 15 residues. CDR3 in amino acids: CASSIALAQLYKQYF. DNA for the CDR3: TGTGCCAGTAGTATAGCACTAGCGCAACTCTACAAGCAGTACTTC.

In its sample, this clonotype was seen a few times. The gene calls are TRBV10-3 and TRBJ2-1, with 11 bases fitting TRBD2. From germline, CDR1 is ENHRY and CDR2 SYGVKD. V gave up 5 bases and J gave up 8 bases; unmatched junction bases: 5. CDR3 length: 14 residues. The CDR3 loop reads CAISISGRGDEQFF. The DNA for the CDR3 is TGTGCCATCAGTATTAGCGGGAGGGGAGATGAGCAGTTCTTC.

The CDR3 region has the DNA TGTGCCATCAGGGGCGGTGGGGGCGGGAGGGCCTCAGATACGCAGTATTTT. Protein product: CAIRGGGGGRASDTQYF. The chain combines TRBV10-3 with TRBJ2-3, with 9 bases identical to TRBD2. With V trimmed by 6 bases and J by 4 bases, 14 bases remained unmatched. Germline CDR1 ENHRY, CDR2 SYGVKD. There are 17 residues in the CDR3.

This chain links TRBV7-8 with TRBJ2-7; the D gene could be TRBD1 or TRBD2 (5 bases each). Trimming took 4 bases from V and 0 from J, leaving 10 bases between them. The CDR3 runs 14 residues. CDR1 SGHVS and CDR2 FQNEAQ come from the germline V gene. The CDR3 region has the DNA TGTGCCAGCAGCTCGGGACCAGTCTCCTACGAGCAGTACTTC. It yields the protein CASSSGPVSYEQYF.

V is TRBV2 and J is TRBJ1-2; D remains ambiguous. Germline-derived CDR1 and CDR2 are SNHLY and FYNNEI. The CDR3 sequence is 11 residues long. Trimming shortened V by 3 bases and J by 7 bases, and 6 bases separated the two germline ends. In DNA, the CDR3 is TGTGCCAGCAGTGATGGGGTTGGCTACACCTTC. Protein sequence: CASSDGVGYTF.

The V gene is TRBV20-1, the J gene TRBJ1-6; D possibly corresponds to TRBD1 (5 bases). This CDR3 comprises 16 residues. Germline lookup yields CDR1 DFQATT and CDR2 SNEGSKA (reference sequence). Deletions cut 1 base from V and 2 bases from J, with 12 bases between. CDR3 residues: CSARVGRGPYNSPLHF. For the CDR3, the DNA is TGCAGTGCTAGAGTGGGGAGGGGTCCCTATAATTCACCCCTCCACTTT.

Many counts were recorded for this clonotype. CDR3 coding DNA: TGCAGCGTTGAAGTCGGGGGGGAAGGCTACACCTTC. This sequence encodes CSVEVGGEGYTF. This chain uses TRBV29-1 with TRBJ1-2; D possibly corresponds to TRBD1 (5 bases). Trimming removed 1 base at V and 8 bases at J, with 11 bases between. The germline CDR1 and CDR2 sequences are SQVTM and ANQGSEA. This CDR3 comprises 12 residues.

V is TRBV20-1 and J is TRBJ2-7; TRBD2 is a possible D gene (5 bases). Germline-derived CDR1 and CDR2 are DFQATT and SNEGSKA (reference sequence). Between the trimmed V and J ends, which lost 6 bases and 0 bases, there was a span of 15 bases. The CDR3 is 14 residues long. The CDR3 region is CSATGRRSSYEQYF. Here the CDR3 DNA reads TGCAGTGCCACGGGCAGGAGGAGCTCCTACGAGCAGTACTTC.